This entry features one T cell receptor beta chain sequence. The antigen it recognizes is unknown. Qualities for individual bases were not recorded, and no much larger clone is one base off. Library prep was done by the immunoSEQ multiplex PCR assay. Rearranged TCR beta chain sequences were amplified with the hsTCRB Kit following the manufacturer's protocol. Sequencing of TCRB libraries was carried out on an Illumina MiSeq. The paper's processing steps were these. The kit vendor's proprietary platform handled demultiplexing, trimming and gene mapping. What TCRdb holds here is the immuneACCESS table cut down to in-frame rearrangements. Part of the clones is not present; checked against another copy, under half of the missing clones reflect an unresolved V gene, and the others are unexplained. That table furnishes V, J and clone size, whereas the DNA furnished D and trimming. This sample comprises around 50,000 clones, more than 75% of them detected only once. 4.5% to 6% of the sample lies in the top ten.

The record originates from a study of a mutant IDH1 vaccine in newly diagnosed glioma (dated by TCRdb to the early 2020s). Regarding the research as a whole: Vaccination was initiated 4-6 weeks after radiotherapy alone, or concurrently with temozolomide cycles in the chemotherapy-containing groups. Before enrollment, most patients had been given radiochemotherapy with temozolomide as standard therapy, while the rest had received either radiotherapy alone or temozolomide alone. Longitudinal TCRB deep sequencing was done for 25 treated patients, wherever samples were available for exploratory analyses. Of the approximately 35 treated patients, about 62% were male and 37.5% were female, and the mean age was roughly 40 years. The week-35 safety follow-up took place at visit V12, and the week-47 end of study took place at visit V13. Peripheral blood was drawn at six visits: V03 (baseline), V05, V07, V10, V12 and V13.

Summary of the overall study and its limitations: Changes in the top peripheral T cell clonotypes picked up by TCRB sequencing did not appear to be linked to pseudoprogression. Selection of PBMC samples for TCRB deep sequencing was based on availability. The authors stated that sample limitations prevented analyses of patient blood samples from being reproduced. Across multiple MHC alleles, vaccine-induced immune responses were seen in roughly 93% of patients.

Per the publication, the time point label means: week 35, safety follow-up. Each vaccine dose, consisting of 300 ug of a 20-mer mutant IDH1 peptide in Montanide, was administered subcutaneously with topical imiquimod. Patients received eight vaccinations in weeks 1, 3, 5, 7, 11, 15, 19 and 23, corresponding to visits V03 through V10. The donors had newly diagnosed IDH1-mutant astrocytomas of WHO grade 3 or 4 that showed loss of nuclear ATRX. The samples were drawn from NOA16, a multicentre, single-arm, open-label phase I trial in Germany that tested a mutant IDH1 peptide vaccine in humans for the first time. Genomic DNA for TCRB sequencing was isolated from EDTA blood with the DNeasy Blood and Tissue Kit. Reading the germline V gene gives CDR1 SQVTM and CDR2 ANQGSEA. V sheds 7 bases and J sheds 2 bases, leaving 14 bases between their ends. There are 14 amino acids in the CDR3, from cysteine to phenylalanine inclusive. Only the CDR3 DNA is retained, 42 bases long and in frame from the first base.

The sequenced sample was PBMCs, obtained from a glioma patient whose treatment included an IDH1 peptide vaccine. The sequence is built from TRBV29-1 and TRBJ2-2; the D region may be TRBD1 or TRBD2, each matching 6 bases equally. This TCR derives from a woman aged 40 to 50 with glioma. In nucleotides, the sequence is TGCAGCGCGGGGGCACACTTAAACACCGGGGAGCTGTTTTTT. Its translation is CSAGAHLNTGELFF.